This T cell receptor beta chain was found in a study of response to subunit inactivated influenza vaccine. Notes on the study in general: New T cells are recruited in small numbers by each seasonal influenza vaccination, according to the authors' suggestion.

This clonotype has more than one count but fewer than ten. Its matching antigen is unknown. TCRdb ran MiXCR on the RT-PCR reads and lists one entry per CDR3 protein. Of a few hundred thousand distinct CDR3 sequences in the sample, 12% to 15% were seen once. This receptor was identified in a man aged 45 to 65 who received an inactivated influenza vaccine. Sequenced material: PBMCs from blood, taken 11 to 12 days after vaccination.

CDR3 loop: CASSAWTGGAETQYF. The DNA for the CDR3 is TGCGCCAGCAGCGCATGGACAGGGGGTGCGGAGACCCAGTACTTC. The V gene is TRBV5-1, the J gene TRBJ2-5; TRBD1 matches at 10 bases. This CDR3 contains 15 residues. Germline values: CDR1 SGHRS, CDR2 YFSETQ. Trimming at V came to 4 bases and at J to 5 bases, leaving 8 bases not matched to a gene.